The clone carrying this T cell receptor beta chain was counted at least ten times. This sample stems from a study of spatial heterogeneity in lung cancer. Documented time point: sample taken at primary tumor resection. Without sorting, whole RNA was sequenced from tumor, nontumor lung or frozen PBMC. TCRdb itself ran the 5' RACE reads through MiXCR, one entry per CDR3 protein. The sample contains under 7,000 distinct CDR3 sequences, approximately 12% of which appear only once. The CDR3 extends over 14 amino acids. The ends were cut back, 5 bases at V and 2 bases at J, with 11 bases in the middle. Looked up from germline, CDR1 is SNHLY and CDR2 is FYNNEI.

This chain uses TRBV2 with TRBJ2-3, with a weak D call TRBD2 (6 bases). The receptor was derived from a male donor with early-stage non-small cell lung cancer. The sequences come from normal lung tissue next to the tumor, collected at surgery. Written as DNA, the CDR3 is TGTGCCAGCAGTATGGACTATGACACAGATACGCAGTATTTT. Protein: CASSMDYDTDTQYF.